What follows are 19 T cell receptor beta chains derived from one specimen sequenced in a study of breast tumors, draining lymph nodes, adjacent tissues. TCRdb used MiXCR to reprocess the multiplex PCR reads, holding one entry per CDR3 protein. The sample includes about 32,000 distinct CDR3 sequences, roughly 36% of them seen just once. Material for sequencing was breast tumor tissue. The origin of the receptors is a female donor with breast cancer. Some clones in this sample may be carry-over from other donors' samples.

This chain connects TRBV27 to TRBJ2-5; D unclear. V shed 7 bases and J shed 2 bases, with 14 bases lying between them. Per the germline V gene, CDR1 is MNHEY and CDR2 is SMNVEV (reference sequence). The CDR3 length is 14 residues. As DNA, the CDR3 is TGTGCCAGCATCCCCCCCCCGGGTCAAGAGACCCAGTACTTC. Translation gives CASIPPPGQETQYF.

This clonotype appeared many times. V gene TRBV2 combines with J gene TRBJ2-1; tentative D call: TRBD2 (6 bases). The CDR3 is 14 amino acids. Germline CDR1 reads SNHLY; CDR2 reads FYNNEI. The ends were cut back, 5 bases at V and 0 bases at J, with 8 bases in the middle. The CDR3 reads CASSKGGSYNEQFF. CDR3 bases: TGTGCCAGCAGTAAGGGAGGCTCCTACAATGAGCAGTTCTTC. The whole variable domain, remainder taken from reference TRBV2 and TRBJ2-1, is EPEVTQTPSHQVTQMGQEVILRCVPISNHLYFYWYRQILGQKVEFLVSFYNNEISEKSEIFDDQFSVERPDGSNFTLKIRSTKLEDSAMYFCASSKGGSYNEQFFGPGTRLTVL.

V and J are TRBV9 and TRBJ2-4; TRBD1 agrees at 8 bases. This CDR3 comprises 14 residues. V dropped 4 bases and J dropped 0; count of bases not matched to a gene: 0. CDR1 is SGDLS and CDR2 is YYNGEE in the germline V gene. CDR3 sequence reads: CASSTGGAKNIQYF. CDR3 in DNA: TGTGCCAGCAGCACAGGGGGAGCCAAAAACATTCAGTACTTC.

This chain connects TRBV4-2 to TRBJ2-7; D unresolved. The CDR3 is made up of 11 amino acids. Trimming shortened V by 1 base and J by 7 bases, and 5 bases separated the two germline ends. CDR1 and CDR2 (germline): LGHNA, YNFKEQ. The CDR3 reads CASSQGDEQYF. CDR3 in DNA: TGTGCCAGCAGCCAAGGGGATGAGCAGTACTTC.

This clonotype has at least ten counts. In nucleotides, the CDR3 is TGTGCCAGCAGCACTTCGAGTGGCTCCTACAATGAGCAGTTCTTC. Protein: CASSTSSGSYNEQFF. The chain recombines TRBV6-1 with TRBJ2-1; D ambiguous. V lost 6 bases to trimming and J lost 0 bases, with 12 bases between them. The CDR3 spans 15 residues. Germline CDR1 and CDR2: MNHNS and SASEGT.

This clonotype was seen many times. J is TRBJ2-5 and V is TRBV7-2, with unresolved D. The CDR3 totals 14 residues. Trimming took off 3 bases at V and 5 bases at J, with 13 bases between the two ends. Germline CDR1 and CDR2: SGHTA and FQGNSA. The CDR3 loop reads CASSFSSGFETQYF. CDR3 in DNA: TGTGCCAGCAGCTTCTCGTCGGGTTTTGAGACCCAGTACTTC.

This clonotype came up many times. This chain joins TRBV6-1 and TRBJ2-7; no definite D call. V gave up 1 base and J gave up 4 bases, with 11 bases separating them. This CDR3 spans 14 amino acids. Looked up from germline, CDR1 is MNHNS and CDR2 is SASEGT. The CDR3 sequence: CASSEGLARYEQYF. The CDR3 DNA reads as TGTGCCAGCAGTGAAGGATTAGCTAGGTACGAGCAGTACTTC.

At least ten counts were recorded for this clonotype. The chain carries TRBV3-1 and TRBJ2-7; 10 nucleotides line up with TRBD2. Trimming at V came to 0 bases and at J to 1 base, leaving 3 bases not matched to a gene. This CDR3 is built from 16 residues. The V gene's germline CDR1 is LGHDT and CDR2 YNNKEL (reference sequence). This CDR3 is CASSQDSGRSSYEQYF. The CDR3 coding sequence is TGTGCCAGCAGCCAAGATAGCGGGAGGTCTTCCTACGAGCAGTACTTC.

The CDR3 sequence is CASSARLAGGGAEQFF. In nucleotides, the CDR3 is TGTGCCAGCAGTGCAAGACTAGCGGGAGGGGGCGCTGAGCAGTTCTTC. This chain connects TRBV2 to TRBJ2-1; 14 bases are a match to TRBD2. Germline V lookup: CDR1 SNHLY, CDR2 FYNNEI. The CDR3 is 16 amino acids. With V trimmed by 4 bases and J by 9 bases, 8 bases remained unmatched.

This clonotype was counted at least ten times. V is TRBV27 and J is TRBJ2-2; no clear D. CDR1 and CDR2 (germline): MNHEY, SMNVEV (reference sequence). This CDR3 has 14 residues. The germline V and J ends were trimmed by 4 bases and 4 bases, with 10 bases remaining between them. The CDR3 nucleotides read TGTGCCAGCAGTTGGACGGGCAGCACCGGGGAGCTGTTTTTT. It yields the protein CASSWTGSTGELFF.

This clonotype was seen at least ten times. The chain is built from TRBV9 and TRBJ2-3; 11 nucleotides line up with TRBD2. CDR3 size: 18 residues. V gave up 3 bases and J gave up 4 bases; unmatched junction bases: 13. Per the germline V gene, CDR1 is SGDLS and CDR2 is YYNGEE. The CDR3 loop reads CASSASVPGLAGADTQYF. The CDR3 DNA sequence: TGTGCCAGCAGCGCCTCAGTCCCCGGACTAGCGGGCGCAGATACGCAGTATTTT.

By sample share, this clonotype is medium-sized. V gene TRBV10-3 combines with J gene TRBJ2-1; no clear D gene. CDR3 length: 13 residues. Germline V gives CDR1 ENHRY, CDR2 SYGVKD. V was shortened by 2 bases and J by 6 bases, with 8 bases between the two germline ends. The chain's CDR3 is CAISEDTGNEQFF. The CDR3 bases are TGTGCCATCAGTGAGGATACTGGCAATGAGCAGTTCTTC.

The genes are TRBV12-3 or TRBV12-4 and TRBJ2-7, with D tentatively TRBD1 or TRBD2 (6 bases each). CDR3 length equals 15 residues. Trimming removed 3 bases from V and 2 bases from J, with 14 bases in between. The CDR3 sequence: CASSFPGGGTYEQYF. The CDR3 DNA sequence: TGTGCCAGCAGTTTTCCCGGAGGGGGTACCTACGAGCAGTACTTC.

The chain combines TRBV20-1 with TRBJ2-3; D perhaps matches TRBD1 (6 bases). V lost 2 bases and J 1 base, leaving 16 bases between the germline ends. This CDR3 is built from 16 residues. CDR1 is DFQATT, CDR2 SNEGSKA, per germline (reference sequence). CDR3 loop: CSARPQFRGRTDTQYF. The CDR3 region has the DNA TGCAGTGCTAGACCCCAGTTCAGGGGCCGCACAGATACGCAGTATTTT.

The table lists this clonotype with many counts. CDR3 loop: CASSGTYADTQYF. CDR3 DNA: TGTGCCAGCAGTGGGACTTACGCAGATACGCAGTATTTT. This chain links TRBV6-1 with TRBJ2-3; tentatively, D is TRBD2 (5 bases). Deletions cut 4 bases from V and 4 bases from J, with 9 bases between. This CDR3 is 13 amino acids long. Germline values: CDR1 MNHNS, CDR2 SASEGT.

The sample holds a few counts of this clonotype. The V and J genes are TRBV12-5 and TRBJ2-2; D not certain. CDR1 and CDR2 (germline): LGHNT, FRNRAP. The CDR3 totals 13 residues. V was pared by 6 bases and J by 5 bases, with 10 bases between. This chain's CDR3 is CASGPVGTGELFF. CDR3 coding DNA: TGTGCTAGTGGACCCGTAGGGACCGGGGAGCTGTTTTTT. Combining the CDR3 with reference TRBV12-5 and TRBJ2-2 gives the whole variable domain DARVTQTPRHKVTEMGQEVTMRCQPILGHNTVFWYRQTMMQGLELLAYFRNRAPLDDSGMPKDRFSAEMPDATLATLKIQPSEPRDSAVYFCASGPVGTGELFFGEGSRLTVL.

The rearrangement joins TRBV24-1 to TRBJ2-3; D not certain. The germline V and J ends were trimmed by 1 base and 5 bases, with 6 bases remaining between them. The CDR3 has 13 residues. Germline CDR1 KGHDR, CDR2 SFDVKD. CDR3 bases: TGTGCCACCAGTGATTTCCCGTTAGATACGCAGTATTTT. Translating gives CATSDFPLDTQYF.

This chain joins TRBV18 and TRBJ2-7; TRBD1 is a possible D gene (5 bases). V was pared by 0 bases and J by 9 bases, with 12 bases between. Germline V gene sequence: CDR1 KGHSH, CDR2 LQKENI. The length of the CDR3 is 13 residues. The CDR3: CASSPPPGHGQYF. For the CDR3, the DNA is TGTGCCAGCTCACCACCTCCCGGACATGGGCAGTACTTC.

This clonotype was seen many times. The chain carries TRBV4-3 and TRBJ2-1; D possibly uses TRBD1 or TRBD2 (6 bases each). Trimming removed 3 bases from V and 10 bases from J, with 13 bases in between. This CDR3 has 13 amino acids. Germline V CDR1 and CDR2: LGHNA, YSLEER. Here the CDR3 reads CASSHTSTGEQFF. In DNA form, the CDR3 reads TGCGCCAGCAGCCATACTAGCACAGGGGAGCAGTTCTTC.